This T cell receptor beta chain appears in the sequencing data of a study of T-cell reconstitution after alpha-beta-depleted transplantation in children. This CDR3 has 13 residues. V lost 1 base and J lost 2, with 9 bases in between. CDR1 SQVTM and CDR2 ANQGSEA come from the germline V gene. This clonotype was observed a handful of times. A library of TCRbeta sequences, prepared with unique molecular identifiers, was generated. Each CDR3 protein is one row after TCRdb ran MiXCR on the PCR reads. The sample has some 400,000 distinct CDR3 sequences, around 21% seen once. The chain uses TRBV29-1 and TRBJ2-7; TRBD2 is a possible D gene (5 bases). Specimen: PBMCs from the stem cell graft donor, collected from the stem cell graft. The source is a human donor who donated a stem cell graft to a child with acute myeloid leukemia. CDR3 in amino acids: CSVEGRGTYEQYF. The CDR3 DNA reads TGCAGCGTTGAAGGGCGAGGGACCTACGAGCAGTACTTC.